Listed below are T cell receptor beta chains from one sample, sequenced in a study of blood T cell repertoires in COVID-19. Method: immunoSEQ multiplex PCR; TCRdb's copy keeps in-frame clones and lacks some. The table includes over 55,000 clones, roughly 84% detected once. Sequencing used peripheral blood. The receptors were gathered from a man aged 45-65 years with active COVID-19. Both conserved end residues are part of each CDR3. The order of the fields is clone size, V gene, J gene, D gene, CDR3 DNA, CDR3 protein. The D gene is left open where the match is weak. Clone size is not always given. Where it is, it says once, few, many or a class for expanded clones.

-	TRBV1	TRBJ2-7	-	TGCACCAGCAGCCAAAGACTAGACTACGAGCAGTACTTC	CTSSQRLDYEQYF
-	TRBV4-3	TRBJ1-2	TRBD1	TGCGCCAGCAGCCTCGACAGGGGAAGGGGGTATGGCTACACCTTC	CASSLDRGRGYGYTF
-	TRBV10-3	TRBJ2-3	TRBD1	TGTGCCATCAGTGGGCAGGGGGGCACAGATACGCAGTATTTT	CAISGQGGTDTQYF
-	TRBV3-1/TRBV3-2	TRBJ2-7	-	TGTGCCAGCAGCCTGGGGCCGGAGACTGGGGAGCAGTACTTC	CASSLGPETGEQYF
-	TRBV5-4	TRBJ2-3	TRBD2	TGTGCCAGCAGCTTGCGGGAGGCCTTACCGCATACGCAGTATTTT	CASSLREALPHTQYF
-	TRBV6-5	TRBJ1-2	-	TGTGCCAGCAGTCCCGGGACTTACTATGGCTACACCTTC	CASSPGTYYGYTF
-	TRBV6-5	TRBJ1-2	TRBD1	TGTGCCAGCACCACCGGGACAGTGGATGGCTACACCTTC	CASTTGTVDGYTF
-	TRBV7-2	TRBJ1-1	TRBD1	TGTGCCAGCAGCTTAAAATTGGGACAGGTGAACACTGAAGCTTTCTTT	CASSLKLGQVNTEAFF
-	TRBV7-2	TRBJ2-5	TRBD2	TGTGCCAGCAGTCTAGTCGGGGGGGCGGTGGAGACCCAGTACTTC	CASSLVGGAVETQYF
-	TRBV19	TRBJ1-2	-	TGTGCCAGTAGTCCCCGAGGTGGGGGGTCCCTTTATGGCTACACCTTC	CASSPRGGGSLYGYTF
-	TRBV2	TRBJ1-5	-	TGTGCCAGCAGGGAACGGACGGGGACTGGGAATCAGCCCCAGCATTTT	CASRERTGTGNQPQHF
-	TRBV7-6	TRBJ1-4	-	TGTGCCAGCAGCCCTTCGGGGGGAAATGAAAAACTGTTTTTT	CASSPSGGNEKLFF
once	TRBV15	TRBJ2-1	-	TGTGCCACCAGTTTGGGGGGGGCGTACAATGAGCAGTTCTTC	CATSLGGAYNEQFF
-	TRBV13	TRBJ2-1	-	TGTGCCAGCACCTCACGGGGATACAATGAGCAGTTCTTC	CASTSRGYNEQFF
-	TRBV19	TRBJ2-2	TRBD2	TGTGCCAGTATGACTGACGGCGGGAGGGCCGGGGAGCTGTTTTTT	CASMTDGGRAGELFF
-	TRBV4-1	TRBJ2-7	TRBD2	TGCGCCAGCAGCCCGAAGATGGGGACTAGCGGGAAGGGCGAGCAGTACTTC	CASSPKMGTSGKGEQYF
-	TRBV10-3	TRBJ2-3	-	TGTGCCATCGCAGGCAGCACAGATACGCAGTATTTT	CAIAGSTDTQYF
-	TRBV4-1	TRBJ2-6	-	TGCGCCAGCAGCAGGGCGGGGGGGGCCAACGTCCTGACTTTC	CASSRAGGANVLTF
-	TRBV7-6	TRBJ2-2	-	TGTGCCAGCAGCTTAATGAGGCAGGGCAACACCGGGGAGCTGTTTTTT	CASSLMRQGNTGELFF
-	TRBV6-4	TRBJ2-7	-	TGTGCCAGCAGTGCCCCCCGGGTCTTACTCCCCTACGAGCAGTACTTC	CASSAPRVLLPYEQYF
once	TRBV7-2	TRBJ1-5	-	TGTGCCAGCAGCTTCCTCGGGGGACCCCAGCATTTT	CASSFLGGPQHF
-	TRBV12-3/TRBV12-4	TRBJ1-2	-	TGTGCCAGCAGTTTAGACAGTGACTATGGCTACACCTTC	CASSLDSDYGYTF
once	TRBV29-1	TRBJ2-7	-	TGCAGCGTAGGGGACTTCTACGAGCAGTACTTC	CSVGDFYEQYF
-	TRBV9	TRBJ2-2	TRBD2	TGTGCCAGCAGCGTAGGCCTAGCGGGAAACACCGGGGAGCTGTTTTTT	CASSVGLAGNTGELFF
-	TRBV28	TRBJ1-4	-	TGTGCCAGCGGCACCGGGGGGCACGAAAAACTGTTTTTT	CASGTGGHEKLFF
-	TRBV5-1	TRBJ2-5	TRBD2	TGCGCCAGCAGCTTGGGACTAGCGGGGGGGACCCAAGAGACCCAGTACTTC	CASSLGLAGGTQETQYF
few	TRBV5-4	TRBJ2-7	TRBD1	TGTGCCAGCAGCTTGGGGGACAGGGGGCCTAGAGAGCAGTACTTC	CASSLGDRGPREQYF
-	TRBV7-9	TRBJ1-5	-	TGTGCCAGCGGGGGCAGGGGAGATCAGCCCCAGCATTTT	CASGGRGDQPQHF
-	TRBV27	TRBJ2-7	TRBD1	TGTGCCAGCAGTTTAGTGAGGGGGCCCTACGAGCAGTACTTC	CASSLVRGPYEQYF
-	TRBV4-1	TRBJ1-3	-	TGCGCCAGCAGCCAAGATGGATGGAGGCCAACATATTTT	CASSQDGWRPTYF
-	TRBV5-1	TRBJ2-3	TRBD2	TGCGCCAGCAGCCCACTAGCGGGAGAGGATACGCAGTATTTT	CASSPLAGEDTQYF
-	TRBV3-1/TRBV3-2	TRBJ1-6	TRBD1	TGTGCCAGCAGCCAGGGGACAGGGTTCTATAATTCACCCCTCCACTTT	CASSQGTGFYNSPLHF
-	TRBV7-9	TRBJ1-2	TRBD1	TGTGCCAGCGCGTCCGGGACAGCGGATGGCTACACCTTC	CASASGTADGYTF
few	TRBV7-8	TRBJ2-1	TRBD1	TGTGCCAGCAGCCAAGGGACAGTCACTATATACAATGAGCAGTTCTTC	CASSQGTVTIYNEQFF
-	TRBV3-1/TRBV3-2	TRBJ2-1	-	TGTGCCAGCAGCCAAGTTCCCGGTGAGCAGTTCTTC	CASSQVPGEQFF
-	TRBV6-6	TRBJ2-7	-	TGTGCCAGCAGCCGCAGGCCCCTACAGGGAAAGTACGAGCAGTACTTC	CASSRRPLQGKYEQYF
-	TRBV7-9	TRBJ2-5	TRBD2	TGTGCCAGCAGCTTAGGGGCTAGCGGGGGCCCGGAGACCCAGTACTTC	CASSLGASGGPETQYF
once	TRBV4-2	TRBJ2-3	TRBD2	TGTGCCAGCAGCCAACAACCGGGACTAGCACTAGATACGCAGTATTTT	CASSQQPGLALDTQYF
once	TRBV5-5	TRBJ1-6	-	TGTGCCAGCAGCTTGGACTATCAGGCAGGGGATTCACCCCTCCACTTT	CASSLDYQAGDSPLHF
-	TRBV7-2	TRBJ1-1	-	TGTGCCAGCAGCTTAGCGGCAGGGGAGTCTAACACTGAAGCTTTCTTT	CASSLAAGESNTEAFF
-	TRBV2	TRBJ2-7	-	TGTGCCAGCGGGCAGGGAGGTTACGAGCAGTACTTC	CASGQGGYEQYF
few	TRBV29-1	TRBJ1-1	-	TGCAGCGTTACTCTGACAGGACTCTTTGCTGAAGCTTTCTTT	CSVTLTGLFAEAFF